These T cell receptor beta chains were read from a single sample in a study of molecular identifiers for immune sequencing clone quantification. TCRdb reprocessed the PCR reads via MiXCR and lists one record per CDR3 protein. The sample has hundreds of thousands of distinct CDR3 sequences, 15% to 20% seen once. The specimen sequenced was naive CD8+ T cells from blood, with Jurkat cell RNA spiked in. Source of these receptors: a human donor in good health. Some libraries in this study had Jurkat cell RNA spiked in. Both conserved end residues are trimmed from each CDR3. The order of the fields is J gene, V gene, CDR3 protein.

>TRBJ2-5|TRBV29-1
SATQETQY
>TRBJ2-3|TRBV29-1
SVEDWTQTDTQY
>TRBJ2-7|TRBV10-3
AISESTGSSYEQY
>TRBJ2-3|TRBV5-1
ASSSRLAGEDMLSDTQY
>TRBJ2-1|TRBV4-1
ASSPVQGGADEQF
>TRBJ2-7|TRBV4-2
ASSPTDSLYEQY
>TRBJ2-5|TRBV6-6
ASSTSLAGEETQY
>TRBJ1-6|TRBV10-1
ASSASGNNSPLH
>TRBJ2-7|TRBV6-2/TRBV6-3
ASSYQGTSGRYSYEQY
>TRBJ1-5|TRBV9
ASSVSGTGDQPQH
>TRBJ1-2|TRBV14
ASSQGGRGLGYT
>TRBJ2-2|TRBV28
ASREVTGELF
>TRBJ2-1|TRBV4-1
ASSQEGVGEQF
>TRBJ2-7|TRBV27
ASSPRGSYEQY
>TRBJ2-7|TRBV12-3/TRBV12-4
ASSYRDSYYEQY
>TRBJ1-5|TRBV11-2
ASSPGGQGNQPQH
>TRBJ2-7|TRBV27
ASSFYWTSGSYEQY
>TRBJ1-3|TRBV12-3/TRBV12-4
ASTPLPTGIGNTIY